The 20 T cell receptor beta chains presented below share a single source sample, sequenced in a study of T cell repertoires in cytomegalovirus infection. One entry per CDR3 protein results from TCRdb running MiXCR on the reads. The sample consists of hundreds of thousands of distinct CDR3 sequences, approximately 33% of them appearing once. The antigens of these receptors remain unknown. The sample consisted of cultured PBMCs, taken from culture after CMV antigen stimulation. The receptors were gathered from a human donor in good health (CMV status not recorded). Some clones in this sample may be carry-over from other donors' samples.

The chain joins TRBV9 to TRBJ2-4; maybe TRBD2 (6 bases). This CDR3 is 14 amino acids long. CDR1 SGDLS and CDR2 YYNGEE come from the germline V gene. The V end lost 4 bases, the J end lost 6 bases, and 14 bases lay between the germline ends. The CDR3 DNA sequence: TGTGCCAGCAGCCAAGGGGACTTTTCAAACATTCAGTACTTC. This gives the protein CASSQGDFSNIQYF.

The CDR3 sequence is CAISAIAGGGYNEQFF. The CDR3, as DNA: TGTGCCATCAGTGCGATAGCGGGAGGTGGCTACAATGAGCAGTTCTTC. This chain links TRBV10-3 with TRBJ2-1; 10 nucleotides agree with TRBD2. CDR1 and CDR2 from the germline V gene are ENHRY and SYGVKD. Germline trimming cut 4 bases from V and 3 bases from J; bases unmatched to any gene: 6. This CDR3 contains 16 residues.

The rearrangement joins TRBV2 to TRBJ2-7, with 9 bases identical to TRBD1. This CDR3 has 14 amino acids. From germline, CDR1 is SNHLY and CDR2 FYNNEI. The ends lost 4 bases at V and 3 bases at J; junction bases unmatched: 4. The CDR3 region has the DNA TGTGCCAGCAGTGGGGGACAGGGATACTACGAGCAGTACTTC. It encodes CASSGGQGYYEQYF.

This clonotype was counted a few times. The chain recombines TRBV7-9 with TRBJ2-5; TRBD1 is a possible D gene (7 bases). Germline V lookup: CDR1 SEHNR, CDR2 FQNEAQ (reference sequence). V was pared by 2 bases and J by 1 base, with 14 bases between. The CDR3 has 16 amino acids. DNA for the CDR3: TGTGCCAGCAGCTTACTGTCAGGGGGAGGCCAAGAGACCCAGTACTTC. It yields the protein CASSLLSGGGQETQYF.

This clonotype appeared a few times. This sequence joins TRBV4-1 and TRBJ2-3; no definite D call. V dropped 0 bases and J dropped 6 bases, with 10 bases sitting between them. This CDR3 is 14 amino acids long. In germline, CDR1 is MGHRA, CDR2 YSYEKL. CDR3 coding DNA: TGCGCCAGCAGCCAAGAAAAAAGTAGGGATACGCAGTATTTT. This gives the protein CASSQEKSRDTQYF.

In this sample, this clonotype turned up once. Because it lacks the conserved phenylalanine or tryptophan at the end, this CDR3 is likely a read error. This chain uses TRBV7-1 with TRBJ2-7; 8 bases agree with TRBD1. TRBV7-1 qualifies as an ORF whose function is uncertain. This CDR3 is 12 amino acids long. With V trimmed by 5 bases and J by 6 bases, 3 bases remained unmatched. CDR3 amino acids: CASSNDRGEQYL. The CDR3 coding sequence is TGTGCCAGCAGCAATGACAGGGGCGAGCAGTACCTC.

As regards this clonotype: The conserved phenylalanine or tryptophan is not found at the CDR3 terminus, so this likely reflects a read error. The chain is built from TRBV7-2 and TRBJ2-1; D tentatively fits TRBD1 or TRBD2 (5 bases each). V lost 3 bases and J lost 0, with 9 bases in between. Germline CDR1 SGHTA, CDR2 FQGNSA. This CDR3 is 15 amino acids long. CDR3 loop: CASSLGESSYNEQFY. The CDR3, as DNA: TGTGCCAGCAGCTTGGGGGAGAGCTCCTACAATGAGCAGTTCTAC.

The chain joins TRBV12-3 or TRBV12-4 to TRBJ1-5, with unresolved D. The CDR3 sequence is 13 residues long. Trimming took off 6 bases at V and 5 bases at J, with 11 bases between the two ends. The CDR3 coding sequence is TGTGCCAGCAGCCCCGGTGCGGATCAGCCCCAGCATTTT. Protein: CASSPGADQPQHF.

The V call is TRBV4-1, the J call TRBJ2-7; D could derive from TRBD1 or TRBD2 (5 bases each). V lost 0 bases and J lost 2, with 14 bases in between. The CDR3 runs to 16 residues. Germline loops: CDR1 MGHRA, CDR2 YSYEKL. For the CDR3, the DNA is TGCGCCAGCAGCCAAGATATGGGGGAGAGGGCCTACGAGCAGTACTTC. This codes for CASSQDMGERAYEQYF.

The chain links TRBV7-6 to TRBJ2-3; D is perhaps TRBD1 (6 bases). In germline, CDR1 is SGHVS, CDR2 FNYEAQ. This CDR3 comprises 16 residues. Trimming removed 0 bases at V and 0 bases at J, with 10 bases between. The DNA of the CDR3 is TGTGCCAGCAGCTTAGCCGCCGACAGGAGCACAGATACGCAGTATTTT. Translating gives CASSLAADRSTDTQYF.

This sequence joins TRBV11-2 and TRBJ2-7, with D perhaps matching TRBD2 (5 bases). Trimming removed 5 bases from V and 2 bases from J, with 19 bases in between. Per the germline V gene, CDR1 is SGHAT and CDR2 is FQNNGV. The CDR3 loop spans 16 amino acids. CDR3: CASSGSGLGSPYEQYF. As DNA, the CDR3 is TGTGCCAGCAGCGGTTCGGGATTGGGCTCTCCCTACGAGCAGTACTTC.

This clonotype was observed once. The chain links TRBV20-1 to TRBJ2-7; D is ambiguous. The CDR3 is 13 residues long. Looked up from germline, CDR1 is DFQATT and CDR2 is SNEGSKA (reference sequence). Trimming pared 6 bases from V and 4 bases from J, leaving 16 bases between. For the CDR3, the DNA is TGCAGTGCCTCTCCAAGGGCTAAGTACGAGCAGTACTTC. Amino acid sequence: CSASPRAKYEQYF.

V is TRBV19 and J is TRBJ2-1, with D tentatively TRBD2 (5 bases). The CDR3 is 15 residues long. V was pared by 3 bases and J by 10 bases, with 19 bases between. Germline CDR1 reads LNHDA; CDR2 reads SQIVND (reference sequence). The CDR3 DNA reads TGTGCCAGTAGTATGGAGGTTACCACTCCCCGAGAGCAGTTCTTC. As protein: CASSMEVTTPREQFF.

The V call is TRBV7-6, the J call TRBJ1-5, with TRBD1 as a possible D gene (6 bases). Germline lookup yields CDR1 SGHVS and CDR2 FNYEAQ. The CDR3 length is 16 residues. Trimming took off 6 bases at V and 0 bases at J, with 15 bases between the two ends. CDR3 protein: CASSSTGTYSNQPQHF. In nucleotides, the CDR3 is TGTGCCAGCAGTTCCACAGGGACCTATAGCAATCAGCCCCAGCATTTT.

The chain is built from TRBV20-1 and TRBJ2-5, with 7 bases aligning to TRBD1. Trimming removed 6 bases from V and 5 bases from J; junction bases left unmatched: 12. The germline V gene encodes CDR1 DFQATT and CDR2 SNEGSKA (reference sequence). The CDR3 has 14 amino acids. The CDR3 loop is CSAPTDRAVETQYF. CDR3 in DNA: TGCAGTGCACCTACCGACAGGGCCGTCGAGACCCAGTACTTC.

This clonotype occurred a few times. The chain has TRBV12-5 and TRBJ1-5, with D maybe TRBD1 (5 bases). From germline, CDR1 is LGHNT and CDR2 FRNRAP. This CDR3 has 14 amino acids. The V gene lost 5 bases and the J gene lost 10 bases, with 18 bases spanning the gap. The CDR3 reads CASGHYTNQGPQHF. The CDR3 region has the DNA TGTGCTAGTGGTCACTATACAAACCAGGGACCCCAGCATTTT.

The table lists this clonotype with many counts. The chain is built from TRBV19 and TRBJ2-5; 9 positions match TRBD1. The CDR3 length is 13 residues. The germline V gene has CDR1 LNHDA and CDR2 SQIVND (reference sequence). The V gene end was trimmed by 8 bases and the J gene end by 3 bases; junction bases not matched to a gene: 4. CDR3 sequence reads: CASRRTGEETQYF. CDR3 nucleotide sequence: TGTGCCAGTCGGAGGACAGGGGAAGAGACCCAGTACTTC.

The chain recombines TRBV12-3 or TRBV12-4 with TRBJ2-1, with D possibly called TRBD1 or TRBD2 (5 bases each). The CDR3 is 16 amino acids. Trimming cost V 6 bases and J 5 bases, with 20 bases left between them. In DNA, the CDR3 is TGTGCCAGCAGGCCTGGGCCTGAAACGGGGCACAATGAGCAGTTCTTC. Amino acid sequence: CASRPGPETGHNEQFF.

The chain is built from TRBV7-6 and TRBJ2-3; D remains unclear. This CDR3 comprises 15 residues. V dropped 2 bases and J dropped 3 bases, with 12 bases sitting between them. CDR1 and CDR2 (germline): SGHVS, FNYEAQ. CDR3: CASSLRPTGTDTQYF. CDR3 DNA sequence: TGTGCCAGCAGCTTACGCCCAACTGGGACAGATACGCAGTATTTT.

The chain links TRBV20-1 to TRBJ2-5, with D hard to call. CDR1 and CDR2 (germline): DFQATT, SNEGSKA (reference sequence). V shed 6 bases and J shed 3 bases, with 20 bases lying between them. CDR3 length: 15 residues. CDR3: CSAYPWGQTEETQYF. CDR3 DNA: TGCAGTGCCTACCCCTGGGGTCAAACGGAAGAGACCCAGTACTTC.